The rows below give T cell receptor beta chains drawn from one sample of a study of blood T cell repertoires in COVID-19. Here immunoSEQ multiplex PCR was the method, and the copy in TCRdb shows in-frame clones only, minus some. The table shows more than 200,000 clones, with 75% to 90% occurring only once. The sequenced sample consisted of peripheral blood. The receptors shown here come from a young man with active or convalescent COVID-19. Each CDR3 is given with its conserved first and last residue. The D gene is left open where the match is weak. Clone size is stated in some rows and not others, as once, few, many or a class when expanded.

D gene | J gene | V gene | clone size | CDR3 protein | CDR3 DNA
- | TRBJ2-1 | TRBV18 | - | CASSPQESEREQFF | TGTGCCAGCTCACCACAGGAGTCCGAAAGAGAGCAGTTCTTC
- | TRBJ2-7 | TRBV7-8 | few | CASTLFRQDEQYF | TGTGCCAGCACCCTCTTCCGACAGGACGAGCAGTACTTC
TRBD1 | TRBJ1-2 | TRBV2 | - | CASSGQGGYTF | TGTGCCAGCAGTGGACAGGGTGGCTACACCTTC
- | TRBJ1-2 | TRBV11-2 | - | CASRPTDNYGYTF | TGTGCCAGCAGACCGACAGATAACTATGGCTACACCTTC
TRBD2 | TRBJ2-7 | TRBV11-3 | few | CASSPDGLAGREQYF | TGTGCCAGCAGCCCCGACGGGCTAGCGGGGCGGGAGCAGTACTTC
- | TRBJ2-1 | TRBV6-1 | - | CASSDRPSSYNEQFF | TGTGCCAGCAGTGACAGGCCGAGCTCCTACAATGAGCAGTTCTTC
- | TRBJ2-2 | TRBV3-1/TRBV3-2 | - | CASSQLGAFTGELFF | TGTGCCAGCAGCCAGCTGGGGGCGTTCACCGGGGAGCTGTTTTTT
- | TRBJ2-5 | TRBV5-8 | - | CASLQQETQYF | TGTGCCAGCTTACAACAAGAGACCCAGTACTTC
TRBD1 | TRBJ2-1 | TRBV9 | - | CASRPGTGATNEQFF | TGTGCCAGCAGACCCGGGACAGGGGCCACCAATGAGCAGTTCTTC
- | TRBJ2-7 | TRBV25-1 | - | CASREGQGRDEQYF | TGTGCCAGCAGGGAAGGGCAGGGTCGGGACGAGCAGTACTTC
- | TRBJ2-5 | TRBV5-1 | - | CASSLRRASAQETQYF | TGCGCCAGCAGCTTAAGGCGGGCTTCCGCCCAAGAGACCCAGTACTTC
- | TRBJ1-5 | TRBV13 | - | CASSLGLGNQPQHF | TGTGCCAGCAGCTTAGGCCTCGGCAATCAGCCCCAGCATTTT
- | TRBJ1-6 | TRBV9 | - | CASSAGSGNNSPLHF | TGTGCCAGCAGCGCTGGCTCAGGGAATAATTCACCCCTCCACTTT
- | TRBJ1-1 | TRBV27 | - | CASSLGSGFSLGTEAFF | TGTGCCAGCAGTCTGGGCTCAGGGTTTAGTCTGGGCACTGAAGCTTTCTTT
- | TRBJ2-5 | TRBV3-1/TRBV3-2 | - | CASSQDQSRLETQYF | TGTGCCAGCAGCCAAGATCAGTCCAGGCTGGAGACCCAGTACTTC
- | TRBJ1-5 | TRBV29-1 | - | CSITQGGNQPQHF | TGCAGCATAACACAGGGTGGCAATCAGCCCCAGCATTTT
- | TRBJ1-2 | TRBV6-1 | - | CASSEQGNYGYTF | TGTGCCAGCAGTGAACAGGGGAACTATGGCTACACCTTC
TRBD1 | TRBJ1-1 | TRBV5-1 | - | CASSRQTGTGMNTEAFF | TGCGCCAGCAGCCGACAGACCGGGACAGGGATGAACACTGAAGCTTTCTTT
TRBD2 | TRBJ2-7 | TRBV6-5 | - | CASSSTGTSVDEQYF | TGTGCCAGCAGCAGCACCGGGACTAGCGTCGACGAGCAGTACTTC
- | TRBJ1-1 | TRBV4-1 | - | CASSPFGEAKAFF | TGCGCCAGCAGCCCCTTCGGGGAAGCAAAAGCTTTCTTT
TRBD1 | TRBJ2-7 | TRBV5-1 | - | CASSDRTGNEQYF | TGCGCCAGCAGCGACCGGACAGGGAACGAGCAGTACTTC
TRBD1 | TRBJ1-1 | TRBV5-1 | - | CASSLAVGTDTEAFF | TGCGCCAGCAGCTTGGCCGTGGGGACAGACACTGAAGCTTTCTTT
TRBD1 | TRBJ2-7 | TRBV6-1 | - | CASSETGAYEQYF | TGTGCCAGCAGTGAAACAGGGGCCTACGAGCAGTACTTC
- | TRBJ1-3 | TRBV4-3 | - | CASSQVLSSGNTIYF | TGCGCCAGCAGCCAAGTCCTCTCCTCTGGAAACACCATATATTTT
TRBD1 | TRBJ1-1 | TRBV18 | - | CASSPRTGRNTEAFF | TGTGCCAGCTCACCTCGGACAGGGAGAAACACTGAAGCTTTCTTT
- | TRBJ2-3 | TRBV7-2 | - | CASSSMPGVSTDTQYF | TGTGCCAGCAGCAGCATGCCGGGGGTTAGCACAGATACGCAGTATTTT
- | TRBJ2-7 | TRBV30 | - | CAYIVRGRGDEQYF | TGTGCCTATATCGTAAGGGGTCGAGGTGACGAGCAGTACTTC
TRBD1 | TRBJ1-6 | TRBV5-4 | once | CASSLSQGGSLYNSPLHF | TGTGCCAGCAGCTTGTCCCAGGGGGGAAGCCTATATAATTCACCCCTCCACTTT
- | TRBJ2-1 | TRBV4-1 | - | CASSQALAAYNEQFF | TGCGCCAGCAGCCAAGCCCTAGCCGCCTACAATGAGCAGTTCTTC
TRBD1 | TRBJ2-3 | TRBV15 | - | CATSRVPIQGARDTQYF | TGTGCCACCAGCAGAGTTCCTATACAGGGGGCCCGAGATACGCAGTATTTT
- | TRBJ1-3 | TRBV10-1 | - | CASSEPGSQNTIYF | TGCGCCAGCAGTGAGCCGGGATCTCAGAACACCATATATTTT
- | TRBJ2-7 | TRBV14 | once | CASSQVGQNYEQYF | TGTGCCAGCAGCCAAGTCGGACAGAACTACGAGCAGTACTTC
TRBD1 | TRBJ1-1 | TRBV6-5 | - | CASSYARGLNTEAFF | TGTGCCAGCAGTTACGCGAGGGGGCTGAACACTGAAGCTTTCTTT
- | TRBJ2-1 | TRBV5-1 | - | CASSLDNYNEQFF | TGCGCCAGCAGCTTGGACAACTACAATGAGCAGTTCTTC
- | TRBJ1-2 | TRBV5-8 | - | CASSLVPSGYTF | TGTGCCAGCAGCTTGGTTCCCAGTGGCTACACCTTC
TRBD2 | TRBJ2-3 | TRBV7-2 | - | CASSLGSGGRADTQYF | TGTGCCAGCAGCTTAGGTTCGGGGGGTAGGGCAGATACGCAGTATTTT
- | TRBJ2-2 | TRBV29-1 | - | CSVVEGTGELFF | TGCAGCGTTGTGGAGGGCACCGGGGAGCTGTTTTTT
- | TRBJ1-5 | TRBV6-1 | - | CASSEADSFNQPQHF | TGTGCCAGCAGTGAAGCGGACAGTTTCAATCAGCCCCAGCATTTT
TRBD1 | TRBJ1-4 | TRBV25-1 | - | CASSEWGQGMFGEKLFF | TGTGCCAGCAGTGAATGGGGACAGGGCATGTTTGGTGAAAAACTGTTTTTT
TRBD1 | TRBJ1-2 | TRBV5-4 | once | CASSLRAGGRGYTF | TGTGCCAGCAGCTTGAGGGCAGGGGGCCGTGGCTACACCTTC
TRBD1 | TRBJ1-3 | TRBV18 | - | CASSPGTVASSGNTIYF | TGTGCCAGCTCACCCGGGACAGTCGCGTCCTCTGGAAACACCATATATTTT
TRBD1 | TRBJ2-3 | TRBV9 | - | CASRGQGADTQYF | TGTGCCAGCAGAGGACAGGGGGCCGATACGCAGTATTTT
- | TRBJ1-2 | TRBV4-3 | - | CASSQQGRPLGYTF | TGCGCCAGCAGCCAACAGGGCCGTCCTCTTGGCTACACCTTC
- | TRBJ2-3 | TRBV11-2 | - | CASSLGDWEQYF | TGTGCCAGCAGCTTAGGGGACTGGGAGCAGTATTTT
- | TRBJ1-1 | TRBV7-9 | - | CASIRGNTEAFF | TGTGCCAGCATCCGGGGGAACACTGAAGCTTTCTTT
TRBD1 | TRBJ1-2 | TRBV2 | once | CASIPGGPIWGYTF | TGTGCCAGCATCCCAGGGGGCCCCATCTGGGGCTACACCTTC